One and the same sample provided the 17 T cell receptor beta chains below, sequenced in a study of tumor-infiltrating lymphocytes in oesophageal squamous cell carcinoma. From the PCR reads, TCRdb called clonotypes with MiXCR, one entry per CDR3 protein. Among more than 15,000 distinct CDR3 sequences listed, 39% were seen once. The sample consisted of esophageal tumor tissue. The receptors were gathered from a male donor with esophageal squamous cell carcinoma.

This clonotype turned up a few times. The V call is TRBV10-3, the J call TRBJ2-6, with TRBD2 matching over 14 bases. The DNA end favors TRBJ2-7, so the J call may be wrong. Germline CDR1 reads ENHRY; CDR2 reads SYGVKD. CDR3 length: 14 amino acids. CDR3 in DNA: TGTGCCATCAGTGACGGGACTAGCGGGAGCGAGCAGTACTTC. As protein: CAISDGTSGSEQYF.

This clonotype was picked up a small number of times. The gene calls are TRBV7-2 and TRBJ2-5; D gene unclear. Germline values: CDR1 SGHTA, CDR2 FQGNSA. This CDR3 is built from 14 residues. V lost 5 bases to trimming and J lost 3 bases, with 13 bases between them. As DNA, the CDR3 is TGTGCCAGCAGCCCGAGACTTTCGGAAGAGACCCAGTACTTC. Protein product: CASSPRLSEETQYF.

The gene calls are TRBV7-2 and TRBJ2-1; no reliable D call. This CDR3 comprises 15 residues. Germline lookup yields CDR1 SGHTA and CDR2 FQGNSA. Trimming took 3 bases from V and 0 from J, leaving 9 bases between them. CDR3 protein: CASSLVKGSYNEQFF. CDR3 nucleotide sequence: TGTGCCAGCAGCTTGGTAAAGGGCTCCTACAATGAGCAGTTCTTC.

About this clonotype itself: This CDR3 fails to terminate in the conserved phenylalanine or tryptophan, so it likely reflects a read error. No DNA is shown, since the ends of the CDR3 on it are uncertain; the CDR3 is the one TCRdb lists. CDR3 sequence: CASSPGMGKVALHFGN. The J gene is TRBJ2-5, the V gene TRBV6-1; the DNA was not compared with TRBD2, the D call given in the table. The germline V gene encodes CDR1 MNHNS and CDR2 SASEGT. The CDR3 length equals 16 residues, ends included.

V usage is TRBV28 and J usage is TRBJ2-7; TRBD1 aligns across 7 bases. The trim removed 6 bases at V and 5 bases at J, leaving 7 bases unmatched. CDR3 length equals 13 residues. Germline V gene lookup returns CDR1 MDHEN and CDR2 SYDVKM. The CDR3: CASRQGTRNEQYF. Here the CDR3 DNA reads TGTGCCAGCAGACAGGGGACGAGGAACGAGCAGTACTTC.

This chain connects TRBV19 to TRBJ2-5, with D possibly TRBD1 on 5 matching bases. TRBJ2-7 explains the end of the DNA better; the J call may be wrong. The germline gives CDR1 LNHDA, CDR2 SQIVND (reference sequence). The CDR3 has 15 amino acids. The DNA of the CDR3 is TGTGCCAGTAGTACGCTATTTGGGGCCCACTACGAGCAGTACTTC. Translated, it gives CASSTLFGAHYEQYF.

The DNA for the CDR3 is TGTGCCAGCAGCTTAGGGGACAGGGAAAGTGAGCAGTTCTTC. Protein sequence: CASSLGDRESEQFF. The chain is built from TRBV7-3 and TRBJ2-7; 9 positions match TRBD1. TRBJ2-1 matches the DNA end more closely, so the J call is doubtful. The CDR3 is made up of 14 amino acids. CDR1 SGHTA and CDR2 FQGTGA come from the germline V gene.

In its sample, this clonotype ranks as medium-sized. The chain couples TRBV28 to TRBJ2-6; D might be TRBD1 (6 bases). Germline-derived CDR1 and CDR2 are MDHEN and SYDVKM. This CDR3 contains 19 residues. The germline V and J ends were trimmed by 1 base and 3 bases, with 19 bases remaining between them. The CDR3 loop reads CASSLLGRGASVGANVLTF. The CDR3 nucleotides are TGTGCCAGCAGTTTATTAGGCAGGGGAGCTTCTGTTGGGGCCAACGTCCTGACTTTC.

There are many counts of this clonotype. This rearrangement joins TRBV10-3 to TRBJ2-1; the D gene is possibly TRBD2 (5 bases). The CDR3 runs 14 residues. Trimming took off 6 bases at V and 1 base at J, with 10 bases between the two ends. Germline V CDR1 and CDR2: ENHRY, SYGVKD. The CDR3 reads CAISSGLSYNEQFF. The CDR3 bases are TGTGCCATCAGCAGCGGCCTGTCCTACAATGAGCAGTTCTTC.

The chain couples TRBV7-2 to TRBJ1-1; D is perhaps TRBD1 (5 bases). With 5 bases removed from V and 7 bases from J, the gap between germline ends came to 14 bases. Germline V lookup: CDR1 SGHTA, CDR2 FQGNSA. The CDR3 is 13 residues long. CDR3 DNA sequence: TGTGCCAGCAGCCACTTGCGGGGGGATGAAGCTTTCTTT. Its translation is CASSHLRGDEAFF.

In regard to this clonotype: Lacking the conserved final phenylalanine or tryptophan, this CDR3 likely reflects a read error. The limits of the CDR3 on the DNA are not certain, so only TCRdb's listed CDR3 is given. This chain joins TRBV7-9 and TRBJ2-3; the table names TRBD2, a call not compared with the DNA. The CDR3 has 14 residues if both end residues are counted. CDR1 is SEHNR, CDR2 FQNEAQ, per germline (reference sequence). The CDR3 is CASSLGGSEQYFGP.

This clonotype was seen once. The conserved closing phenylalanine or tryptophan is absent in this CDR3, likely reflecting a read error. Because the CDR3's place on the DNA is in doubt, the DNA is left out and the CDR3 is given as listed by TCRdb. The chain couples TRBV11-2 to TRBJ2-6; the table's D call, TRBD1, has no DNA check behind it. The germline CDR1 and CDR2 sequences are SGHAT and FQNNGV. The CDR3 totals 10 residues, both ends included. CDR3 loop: CASSLGRGLV.

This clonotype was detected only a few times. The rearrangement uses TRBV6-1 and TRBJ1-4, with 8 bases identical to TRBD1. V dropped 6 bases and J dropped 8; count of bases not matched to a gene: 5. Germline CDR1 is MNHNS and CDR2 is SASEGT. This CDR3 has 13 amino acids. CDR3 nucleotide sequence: TGTGCCAGCAGCCAGACAGGGGACGAAAAACTGTTTTTT. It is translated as CASSQTGDEKLFF.

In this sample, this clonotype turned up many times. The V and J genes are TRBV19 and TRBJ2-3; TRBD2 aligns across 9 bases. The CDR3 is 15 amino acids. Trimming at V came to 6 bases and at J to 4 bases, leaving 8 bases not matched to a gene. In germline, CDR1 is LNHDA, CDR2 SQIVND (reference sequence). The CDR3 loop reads CASRHSGGVSDTQYF. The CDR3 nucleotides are TGTGCCAGTAGACATAGCGGGGGAGTTTCAGATACGCAGTATTTT. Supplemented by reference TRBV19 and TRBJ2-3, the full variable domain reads DGGITQSPKYLFRKEGQNVTLSCEQNLNHDAMYWYRQDPGQGLRLIYYSQIVNDFQKGDIAEGYSVSREKKESFPLTVTSAQKNPTAFYLCASRHSGGVSDTQYFGPGTRLTVL.

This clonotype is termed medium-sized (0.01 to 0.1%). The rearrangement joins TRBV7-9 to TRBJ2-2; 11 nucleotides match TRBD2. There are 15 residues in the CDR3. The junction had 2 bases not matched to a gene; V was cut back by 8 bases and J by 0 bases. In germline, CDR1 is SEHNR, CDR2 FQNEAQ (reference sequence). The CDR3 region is CASYSGRANTGELFF. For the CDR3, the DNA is TGTGCCAGCTATAGCGGGAGGGCGAACACCGGGGAGCTGTTTTTT.

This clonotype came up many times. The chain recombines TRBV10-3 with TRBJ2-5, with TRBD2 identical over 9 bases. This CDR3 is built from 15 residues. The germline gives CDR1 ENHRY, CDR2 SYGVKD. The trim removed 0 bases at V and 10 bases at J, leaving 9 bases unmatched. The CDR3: CAISESRGGAQGQYF. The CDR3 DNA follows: TGTGCCATCAGTGAGTCGCGGGGGGGAGCCCAGGGCCAGTACTTC.

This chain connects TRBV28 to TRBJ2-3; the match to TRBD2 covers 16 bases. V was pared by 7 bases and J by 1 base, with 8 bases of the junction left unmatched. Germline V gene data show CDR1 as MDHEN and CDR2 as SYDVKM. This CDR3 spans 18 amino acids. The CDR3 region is CASMEGLAGGPRTDTQYF. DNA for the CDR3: TGTGCCAGCATGGAGGGACTAGCGGGAGGGCCGCGCACAGATACGCAGTATTTT.